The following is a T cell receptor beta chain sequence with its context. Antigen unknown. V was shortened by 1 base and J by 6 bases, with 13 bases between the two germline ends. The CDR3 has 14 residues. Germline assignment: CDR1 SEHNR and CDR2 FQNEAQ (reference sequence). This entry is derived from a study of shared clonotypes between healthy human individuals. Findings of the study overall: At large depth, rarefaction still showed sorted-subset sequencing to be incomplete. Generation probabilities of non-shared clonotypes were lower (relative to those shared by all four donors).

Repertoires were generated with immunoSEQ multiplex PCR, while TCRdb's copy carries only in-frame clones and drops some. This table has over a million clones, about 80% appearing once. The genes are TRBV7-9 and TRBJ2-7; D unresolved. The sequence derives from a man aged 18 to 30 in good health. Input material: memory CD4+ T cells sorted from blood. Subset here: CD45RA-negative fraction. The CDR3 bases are TGTGCCAGCAGCTTAGACCTTCTTGAGGTCGAGCAGTACTTC. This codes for CASSLDLLEVEQYF.